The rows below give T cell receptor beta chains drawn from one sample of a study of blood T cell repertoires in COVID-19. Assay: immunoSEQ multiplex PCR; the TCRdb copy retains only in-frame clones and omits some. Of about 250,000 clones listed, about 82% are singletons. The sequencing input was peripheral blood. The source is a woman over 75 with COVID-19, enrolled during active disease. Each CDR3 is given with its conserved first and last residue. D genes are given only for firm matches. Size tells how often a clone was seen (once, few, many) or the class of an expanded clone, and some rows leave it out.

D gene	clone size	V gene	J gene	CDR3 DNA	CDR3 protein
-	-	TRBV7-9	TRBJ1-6	TGTGCCAGCAGGGTGGGGGCAGATAATTCACCCCTCCACTTT	CASRVGADNSPLHF
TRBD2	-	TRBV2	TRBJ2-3	TGTGCCAGCAGTGCGACAGCGGGGGGTAAAGATACGCAGTATTTT	CASSATAGGKDTQYF
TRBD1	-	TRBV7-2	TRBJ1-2	TGTGCCAGCAGCCAGGACAGGGGGGGCTATGGCTACACCTTC	CASSQDRGGYGYTF
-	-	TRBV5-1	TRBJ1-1	TGCGCCAGCAGCTCGATGGCAGGGTTGAACACTGAAGCTTTCTTT	CASSSMAGLNTEAFF
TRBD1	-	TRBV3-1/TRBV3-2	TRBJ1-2	TGTGCCAGCAGCAAATGGACAGGGGGCGATGGCTACACCTTC	CASSKWTGGDGYTF
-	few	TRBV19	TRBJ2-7	TGTGCCAGTAGCATATCTACCGCCCCCACCTACGAGCAGTACTTC	CASSISTAPTYEQYF
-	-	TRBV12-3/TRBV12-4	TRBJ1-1	TGTGCCAGCAGTTTGCAGGGCACTGAAGCTTTCTTT	CASSLQGTEAFF
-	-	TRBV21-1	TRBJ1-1	TGTGCCAGCAGCAAAGCGGGGACAGGGGGAAGTGCTGAAGCTTTCTTT	CASSKAGTGGSAEAFF
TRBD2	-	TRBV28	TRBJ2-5	TGTGCCAGCAGTTGGGGCGGGGGACGGGAGACCCAGTACTTC	CASSWGGGRETQYF
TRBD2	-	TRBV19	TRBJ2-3	TGTGCCACCTCGTCGGGGGGGCAGAGAGATACGCAGTATTTT	CATSSGGQRDTQYF
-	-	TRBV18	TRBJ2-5	TGTGCCAGCTCACCCACAGGGTACCAAGAGACCCAGTACTTC	CASSPTGYQETQYF
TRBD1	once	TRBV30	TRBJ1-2	TGTGCCTGGAGTATGACAGGGTTCGCCTATGGCTACACCTTC	CAWSMTGFAYGYTF
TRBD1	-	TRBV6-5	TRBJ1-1	TGTGCCAGCTCTTTCCAGGGGGACACTGAAGCTTTCTTT	CASSFQGDTEAFF
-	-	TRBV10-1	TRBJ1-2	TGCGCCAGCGGTACCAGTTCCTATGGCTACACCTTC	CASGTSSYGYTF
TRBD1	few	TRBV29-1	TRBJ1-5	TGCAGCGTTTCCCCCGACAGGGTACAGCCCCAGCATTTT	CSVSPDRVQPQHF
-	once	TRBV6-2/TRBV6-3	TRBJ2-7	TGTGCCAGCAGTGGGAGCGGTTACGAGCAGTACTTC	CASSGSGYEQYF
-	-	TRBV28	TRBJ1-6	TGTGCCAGCAGTTTATCGGGGATGGGTATCTCCTATAATTCACCCCTCCACTTT	CASSLSGMGISYNSPLHF
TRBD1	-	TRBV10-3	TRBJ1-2	TGTGCCATCAGTGAACAGGGGGCGGGCGGCTACACCTTC	CAISEQGAGGYTF
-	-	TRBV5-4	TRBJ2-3	TGTGCCAGCAGCGCAGCGGTGGCCAGCACAGATACGCAGTATTTT	CASSAAVASTDTQYF
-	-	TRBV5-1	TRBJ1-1	TGCGCCAGCAACTCGGCGGGTGGCCTGCAGAACACTGAAGCTTTCTTT	CASNSAGGLQNTEAFF
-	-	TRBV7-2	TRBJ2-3	TGTGCCAGCAGCTTAGCCCTATCCATGGATACGCAGTATTTT	CASSLALSMDTQYF
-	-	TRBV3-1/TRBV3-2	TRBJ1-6	TGTGCCAGCAGTCAGGGGCCGGGGTCACCCCTCCACTTT	CASSQGPGSPLHF
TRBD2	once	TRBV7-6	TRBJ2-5	TGTGCCAGCAGCCTGGGACTAGCGGGGAGCCAAGAGACCCAGTACTTC	CASSLGLAGSQETQYF
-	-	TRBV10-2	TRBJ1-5	TGCGCCAGCATGATCGGTAGCAATCAGCCCCAGCATTTT	CASMIGSNQPQHF
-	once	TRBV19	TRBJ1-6	TGTGCCAGTAGTCCCGAGGACAGAGGGTCGTCACCCCTCCACTTT	CASSPEDRGSSPLHF
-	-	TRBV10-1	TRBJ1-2	TGCGCCAGCAGTGATGGAGTCACCCTTTCCCCGATTCTTGGCTACACCTTC	CASSDGVTLSPILGYTF
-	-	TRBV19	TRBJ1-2	TGTGCCAGTACCGAACAAGGGGGACGGGACTATGGCTACACCTTC	CASTEQGGRDYGYTF
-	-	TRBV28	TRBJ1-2	TGTGCCAGCAGTCTTGTACTGCGGGGGTCTAACTATGGCTACACCTTC	CASSLVLRGSNYGYTF
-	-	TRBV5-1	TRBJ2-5	TGCGCCAGCAGCTTGACAAACAGGGAAAGGGAGACCCAGTACTTC	CASSLTNRERETQYF
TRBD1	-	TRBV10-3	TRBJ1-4	TGTGCCATTGGGACAGGGGGGATTGAAAAACTGTTTTTT	CAIGTGGIEKLFF
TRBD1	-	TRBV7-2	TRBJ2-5	TGTGCCAGCAGCTCCTGGACAGGGACTCAAGAGACCCAGTACTTC	CASSSWTGTQETQYF
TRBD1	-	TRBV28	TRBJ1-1	TGTGCCAGCAGTTCGCTCGGGACAGGAGCTGAAGCTTTCTTT	CASSSLGTGAEAFF
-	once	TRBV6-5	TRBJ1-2	TGTGCCAGCAGTTTGATACAGGGAGACGGCTACACCTTC	CASSLIQGDGYTF
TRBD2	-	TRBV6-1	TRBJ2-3	TGTGCCAGCAGTGAATCGGGGGGAGCAAGCACAGATACGCAGTATTTT	CASSESGGASTDTQYF
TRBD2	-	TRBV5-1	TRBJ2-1	TGCGCCAGCTCCTCGGGTCTAGCGGTATTTGACAATGAGCAGTTCTTC	CASSSGLAVFDNEQFF
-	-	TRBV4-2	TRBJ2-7	TGTGCCAGCAGCCAAGATATTGGGACTCCCTACGAGCAGTACTTC	CASSQDIGTPYEQYF
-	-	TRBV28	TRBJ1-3	TGTGCCACCCATGGGGGGGCAGAAGGAAACACCATATATTTT	CATHGGAEGNTIYF
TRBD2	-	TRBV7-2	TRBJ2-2	TGTGCCAGCAGCTTACGGTCGGTCGCGGGGGGTAAGACCGGGGAGCTGTTTTTT	CASSLRSVAGGKTGELFF
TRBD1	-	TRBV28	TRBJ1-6	TGTGCCAGCACCCCCCGGGGACAGGGAAATTCACCCCTCCACTTT	CASTPRGQGNSPLHF
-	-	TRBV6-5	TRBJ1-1	TGTGCCAGCAGTTACGCGGGCTACAACACTGAAGCTTTCTTT	CASSYAGYNTEAFF
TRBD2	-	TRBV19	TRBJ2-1	TGTGCCAGTAGTATTGGCGGGGGGGCCAAAAATGAGCAGTTCTTC	CASSIGGGAKNEQFF
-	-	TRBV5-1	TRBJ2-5	TGCGCCAGCTCCCCCCAGGACAGCGGTGCGCCCCAGTACTTC	CASSPQDSGAPQYF
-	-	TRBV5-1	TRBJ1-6	TGCGCCAGCAGCTTGGGACAGGAATCACCCCTCCACTTT	CASSLGQESPLHF
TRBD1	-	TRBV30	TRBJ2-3	TGTGCCTGGAGTCCCTCGAGCGTCGGGACAGGGTGGACAGATACGCAGTATTTT	CAWSPSSVGTGWTDTQYF
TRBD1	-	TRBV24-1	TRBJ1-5	TGTGCCACCAGTGGAACCGGGACAGCGGCTTGGCCCCAGCATTTT	CATSGTGTAAWPQHF
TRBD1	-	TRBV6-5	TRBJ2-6	TGTGCCAGCAGCTGGACAGGCTCTGGGGCCAACGTCCTGACTTTC	CASSWTGSGANVLTF
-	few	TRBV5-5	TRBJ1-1	TGTGCCAGCAGCTTAGGAGGGGTTACTGAAGCTTTCTTT	CASSLGGVTEAFF
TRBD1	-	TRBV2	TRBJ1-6	TGTGCCAGCGTAATGGACAGGGAATATTCACCCCTCCACTTT	CASVMDREYSPLHF
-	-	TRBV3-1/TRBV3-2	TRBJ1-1	TGTGCCAGCAGCCAAGGCTTCGGGGGTAACACTGAAGCTTTCTTT	CASSQGFGGNTEAFF
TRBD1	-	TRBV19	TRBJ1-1	TGTGCCAGTAGGGACAGGGGGAGGATGAACACTGAAGCTTTCTTT	CASRDRGRMNTEAFF
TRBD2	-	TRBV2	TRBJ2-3	TGTGCCAGCACCCGACGGACTAGCGGGGTGGTAGATACGCAGTATTTT	CASTRRTSGVVDTQYF
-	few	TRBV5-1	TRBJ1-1	TGCGCCAGCAGCTTGGGGGACACGTCGTACACTGAAGCTTTCTTT	CASSLGDTSYTEAFF
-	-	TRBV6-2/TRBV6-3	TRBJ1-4	TGTGCCAGCAGTTGGGCGATCTCAACTAATGAAAAACTGTTTTTT	CASSWAISTNEKLFF
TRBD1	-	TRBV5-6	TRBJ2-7	TGTGCCAGCAGCTCGGGACAGAGCTTCTACGAGCAGTACTTC	CASSSGQSFYEQYF
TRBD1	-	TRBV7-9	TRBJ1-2	TGTGCCAGCAGCCCCGGACAGGGGCATAACTATGGCTACACCTTC	CASSPGQGHNYGYTF
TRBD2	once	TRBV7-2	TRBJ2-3	TGTGCCAGCGTCCCGCCGGGGGGGTACACAGATACGCAGTATTTT	CASVPPGGYTDTQYF
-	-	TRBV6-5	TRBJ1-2	TGTGCCAGCTTTAAGAAGGACACATCTAACTATGGCTACACCTTC	CASFKKDTSNYGYTF
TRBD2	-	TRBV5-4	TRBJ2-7	TGTGCCAGCAGCTCGGGACTAGCGGGGGGGCGCGAGCAGTACTTC	CASSSGLAGGREQYF
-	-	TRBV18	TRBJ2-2	TGTGCCAGCTCAAGGAGTGACAGAAACACCGGGGAGCTGTTTTTT	CASSRSDRNTGELFF